This T cell receptor beta chain was captured in a study of cytotoxic CD8 clonotypes in ibrutinib-treated CLL. Across the whole study: Partial responders around 25, complete 2; roughly 12 progressed and around 15 stayed in remission by median approximately 5.5 years. With a range of 6 to 36, the median treatment time before response samples were taken was roughly 12 months. Across samples, productive templates numbered 200,000 to 300,000 and productive rearrangements reached roughly 98,000 on average. Study-wide results and caveats: There were few public clonotypes, and on treatment they contracted or stayed stable.

V dropped 2 bases and J dropped 2 bases, with 13 bases sitting between them. The CDR3 consists of 15 residues. Germline V gene sequence: CDR1 MNHEY, CDR2 SMNVEV (reference sequence). Assay used: immunoSEQ multiplex PCR; TCRdb lists only in-frame clones, some missing. This sample yields approximately 70,000 clones, of which 80% are seen a single time; 7.7% belongs to the top ten. Concerning this clone itself: Its target is unknown.

The receptor comes from a human donor with chronic lymphocytic leukemia. The sequences come from PBMCs, collected at disease progression, from a patient treated with ibrutinib. The genes are TRBV27 and TRBJ2-7; D is tentatively TRBD1 or TRBD2 (5 bases each). CDR3 in amino acids: CASSLRDGGPYEQYF. The CDR3 bases are TGTGCCAGCAGTTTAAGGGACGGAGGCCCCTACGAGCAGTACTTC.